This TCR beta chain is from a study of blood T cell repertoires in COVID-19. The wider study: The cDNA or gDNA used as material had been derived from T cells, B-cell-depleted T cells, or PBMCs.

Some clones are missing from TCRdb's copy, which holds only in-frame ones; the method was immunoSEQ multiplex PCR. The table lists approximately 300,000 clones, about 89% of them singletons. Participant-reported clinical history was the basis for cohort assignment. All recovered Cohort 3 donors got two negative PCRs, got clearance, or saw symptom resolution. This CDR3 is built from 15 residues. The germline V and J ends were trimmed by 2 bases and 2 bases, with 10 bases remaining between them. The genes are TRBV6-7 and TRBJ1-3; D unclear. TRBV6-7 is noted as an ORF with a role that remains uncertain. This clonotype was sampled from a woman aged 18-30 years who had recovered from COVID-19. Material: PBMCs or T cells enriched from blood (not recorded which). CDR3 protein: CASSYTRVPGNTIYF. The CDR3 DNA sequence: TGTGCCAGCAGTTACACCCGGGTCCCTGGAAACACCATATATTTT.